This TCR beta chain was sequenced in a study of human T cells and chemical hapten exposure. Study observations and caveats: Expanded TCRs made up significantly more big CDR3 similarity clusters than controls did.

The CDR3 length is 14 residues. Germline V gives CDR1 ENHRY, CDR2 SYGVKD. V was shortened by 3 bases and J by 5 bases, with 10 bases between the two germline ends. TCRdb recomputed calls from the RACE reads with MiXCR, one row per CDR3 protein. The repertoire has approximately 60,000 distinct CDR3 sequences, about 9.3% of them found once; the top ten carry 10% to 15%. Time point denoted: patch test 1, 2 weeks after DPC sensitization. Treatment here: therapeutic diphenylcyclopropenone sensitization with weekly scalp DPC. Worth noting for this clonotype: Its specificity is unknown.

The gene calls are TRBV10-3 and TRBJ2-2; D is possibly TRBD1 or TRBD2 (6 bases each). The receptor comes from a woman aged 35 to 49 with alopecia areata. Some clones in this sample may be carry-over from other donors' samples. Specimen: whole blood, collected in connection with sensitization to the hapten diphenylcyclopropenone (DPC). CDR3 nucleotide sequence: TGTGCCATCAGTGAACAGGGAGGAACCGGGGAGCTGTTTTTT. Translating gives CAISEQGGTGELFF.